This record looks at one T cell receptor (beta chain) sequence and its context. The data belong to a study of blood T cell repertoires in COVID-19. At the level of the study: Acute-phase and convalescent COVID-19 samples originated in the United States, Italy and Spain. From T cells, B-cell-depleted T cells, or PBMCs came the material, which was cDNA or gDNA.

In the original workflow: Estimation of nucleated cell counts relied on the amplification of reference gene primers. TCRdb's table, derived via immunoSEQ multiplex PCR, lists solely in-frame clones and lacks some. The V and J calls and clone size come from that table; D and trimming were worked out from the DNA. In the table there are roughly 100,000 clones, approximately 84% of which are singletons. The CDR3 extends over 15 amino acids. Germline assignment: CDR1 SGHNT and CDR2 YYREEE (reference sequence). The J segment lost 0 bases and the V segment lost 4 bases, leaving 5 bases of the junction unmatched.

What was sequenced was peripheral blood. This receptor was taken from a man aged 40-55 years with active or convalescent COVID-19. J is TRBJ2-3 and V is TRBV5-4; TRBD2 agrees at 7 bases. CDR3 protein: CASSPWGGSTDTQYF. CDR3 DNA sequence: TGTGCCAGCAGCCCATGGGGGGGGAGCACAGATACGCAGTATTTT.